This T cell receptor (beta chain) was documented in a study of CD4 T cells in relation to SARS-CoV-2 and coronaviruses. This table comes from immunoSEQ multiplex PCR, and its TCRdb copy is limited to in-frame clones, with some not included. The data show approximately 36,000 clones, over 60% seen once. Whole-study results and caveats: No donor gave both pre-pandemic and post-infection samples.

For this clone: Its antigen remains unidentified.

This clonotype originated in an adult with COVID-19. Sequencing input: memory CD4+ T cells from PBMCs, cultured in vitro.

CDR3 sequence (DNA): TGTGCCAGCAGCTCAAACAGGGGTGGCACCGGGGAGCTGTTTTTT. This codes for CASSSNRGGTGELFF. The chain joins TRBV11-1 to TRBJ2-2; 7 bases map to TRBD1. This CDR3 contains 15 residues. Trimming at V came to 4 bases and at J to 4 bases, leaving 6 bases not matched to a gene. Germline V gene data show CDR1 as SGHAT and CDR2 as FQDESV (reference sequence).